The 15 T cell receptor beta chains presented below share a single source sample, sequenced in a study of T cell responses to AZD1222 COVID-19 vaccine. Some clones are missing from TCRdb's copy, which holds only in-frame ones; the method was immunoSEQ multiplex PCR. Of roughly 120,000 clones listed, 88% are singletons. The sample was peripheral blood, taken on day 0 of MenACWY control vaccination. The origin of the receptors is an adult in good health.

The chain links TRBV10-3 to TRBJ2-5, with 8 bases identical to TRBD2. This CDR3 comprises 13 residues. Germline loops: CDR1 ENHRY, CDR2 SYGVKD. V shed 6 bases and J 2 bases; nucleotides not matched to a gene: 2. CDR3 nucleotides: TGTGCCATCAGCTTAGCGGGGCAAGAGACCCAGTACTTC. It is translated as CAISLAGQETQYF.

This sequence joins TRBV10-3 and TRBJ1-2, with 10 bases that match TRBD1. Losses at the gene ends were 3 bases for V and 1 base for J; bases not matched to a gene: 2. CDR3 size: 15 residues. CDR1 is ENHRY, CDR2 SYGVKD, per germline. The CDR3 nucleotides are TGTGCCATCAGTGACTGGGACAGGGGTAACTATGGCTACACCTTC. Residues: CAISDWDRGNYGYTF.

The chain has TRBV19 and TRBJ1-5; D might be TRBD1 (5 bases). The CDR3 sequence is 17 residues long. V gave up 6 bases and J gave up 4 bases, with 22 bases separating them. CDR1 is LNHDA, CDR2 SQIVND, per germline (reference sequence). The CDR3 DNA reads TGTGCCAGTAGCAACCCAGCTTGGGGGGTTGGTAATCAGCCCCAGCATTTT. Translation gives CASSNPAWGVGNQPQHF. The full variable domain, in which reference TRBV19 and TRBJ1-5 provide the parts outside the CDR3, is DGGITQSPKYLFRKEGQNVTLSCEQNLNHDAMYWYRQDPGQGLRLIYYSQIVNDFQKGDIAEGYSVSREKKESFPLTVTSAQKNPTAFYLCASSNPAWGVGNQPQHFGDGTRLSIL.

V is TRBV7-2 and J is TRBJ1-2; unclear D gene. The CDR3 totals 14 residues. The germline CDR1 and CDR2 sequences are SGHTA and FQGNSA. With 8 bases removed from V and 5 bases from J, the gap between germline ends came to 18 bases. The CDR3 loop reads CASRGRPLLYGYTF. CDR3 in DNA: TGTGCCAGCCGTGGCAGGCCGCTCCTATATGGCTACACCTTC.

The CDR3 DNA sequence: TGCGCCAGCACCGAGACAGGGGGCTTTAATGAAAAACTGTTTTTT. This encodes CASTETGGFNEKLFF. The rearrangement joins TRBV5-1 to TRBJ1-4; 10 nucleotides match TRBD1. The germline CDR1 and CDR2 sequences are SGHRS and YFSETQ. With V trimmed by 6 bases and J by 4 bases, 6 bases remained unmatched. The CDR3 is 15 amino acids.

CDR3 amino acids: CASRTSGRDNEQFF. CDR3 nucleotides: TGTGCCAGCAGAACTAGCGGGAGGGACAATGAGCAGTTCTTC. This chain connects TRBV6-5 to TRBJ2-1, with 13 bases that match TRBD2. CDR3 length: 14 residues. V lost 6 bases and J lost 5; bases outside the gene matches: 1. CDR1 MNHEY and CDR2 SVGAGI come from the germline V gene.

V is TRBV24-1 and J is TRBJ1-4; no definite D call. Trimming took 4 bases from V and 2 from J, leaving 13 bases between them. Looked up from germline, CDR1 is KGHDR and CDR2 is SFDVKD. The CDR3 loop spans 16 amino acids. Here the CDR3 reads CATSDSADGTNEKLFF. For the CDR3, the DNA is TGTGCCACCAGTGACTCCGCCGACGGGACTAATGAAAAACTGTTTTTT.

This chain joins TRBV28 and TRBJ2-7, with 14 bases aligning to TRBD2. Germline V gene sequence: CDR1 MDHEN, CDR2 SYDVKM. J gave up 2 bases and V 5 bases, and 11 bases lay outside the gene matches. This CDR3 has 18 residues. The CDR3 DNA reads TGTGCCAGCAGTCCCGCGTACGGGACTAGCGGGAGACCCTACGAGCAGTACTTC. Protein sequence: CASSPAYGTSGRPYEQYF.

This CDR3 is CASSYSRALAGGQETQYF. The DNA of the CDR3 is TGTGCCAGCAGCTATTCCCGGGCCCTAGCGGGAGGGCAAGAGACCCAGTACTTC. The chain joins TRBV11-3 to TRBJ2-5; TRBD2 aligns across 12 bases. The CDR3 consists of 18 residues. Germline CDR1 SGHNT, CDR2 YENEEA. Unmatched junction bases numbered 11, after V lost 4 bases and J lost 2 bases.

The V call is TRBV7-8, the J call TRBJ2-7; no definite D call. In germline, CDR1 is SGHVS, CDR2 FQNEAQ. The V end lost 0 bases, the J end lost 3 bases, and 12 bases lay between the germline ends. The CDR3 is 15 amino acids. The CDR3 is CASSLAVGSVYEQYF. The CDR3 bases are TGTGCCAGCAGCTTAGCGGTAGGTTCGGTCTACGAGCAGTACTTC.

This sequence joins TRBV6-6 and TRBJ1-1; maybe TRBD1 (5 bases). The CDR3 loop spans 15 amino acids. In germline, CDR1 is MNHNY, CDR2 SVGAGI (reference sequence). The V end lost 2 bases, the J end lost 5 bases, and 15 bases lay between the germline ends. The CDR3 DNA follows: TGTGCCAGCAGTTACGGTTGGCAGGGAGGAACTGAAGCTTTCTTT. This codes for CASSYGWQGGTEAFF.

The chain carries TRBV18 and TRBJ1-1; a weak D match, TRBD1 (6 bases). The CDR3 is made up of 13 amino acids. V gave up 4 bases and J gave up 4 bases, with 10 bases separating them. Germline V gene data show CDR1 as KGHSH and CDR2 as LQKENI. The CDR3 region is CASSRQDRTEAFF. DNA of the CDR3: TGTGCCAGCTCACGACAGGACCGCACTGAAGCTTTCTTT.

V is TRBV28 and J is TRBJ1-2; D is undetermined. Germline V gives CDR1 MDHEN, CDR2 SYDVKM. V was trimmed by 7 bases and J by 7 bases, leaving 16 bases between them. This CDR3 spans 13 amino acids. Here the CDR3 DNA reads TGTGCCAGCATGCGAGTAGGGTTAGGTGGCTACACCTTC. This gives the protein CASMRVGLGGYTF.

The chain couples TRBV6-1 to TRBJ1-1; D might be TRBD1 (5 bases). The CDR3 covers 13 residues. In germline, CDR1 is MNHNS, CDR2 SASEGT. Trimming took 1 base from V and 8 from J, leaving 11 bases between them. CDR3 nucleotide sequence: TGTGCCAGCAGTGAAGGAAGGACAATAGAAGCTTTCTTT. Translating gives CASSEGRTIEAFF.

The chain carries TRBV6-2 or TRBV6-3 and TRBJ2-1, with TRBD2 matching 8 bases. After removal of 2 bases from V and 6 bases from J, the junction contained 9 bases not matched to a gene. CDR3 length: 16 amino acids. Germline V gene lookup returns CDR1 MNHEY and CDR2 SVGEGT. CDR3 loop: CASSYGTRSGSNEQFF. CDR3 sequence (DNA): TGTGCCAGCAGTTACGGGACTAGGAGCGGCTCCAATGAGCAGTTCTTC.